This TCR beta chain was captured by sequencing in a study of identical twins. The study, taken as a whole, reports: A lower insertion count was a feature of abundant cord blood beta clonotypes, with no such feature in memory repertoires.

TCRdb used MiXCR to reprocess the 5' RACE reads, holding one entry per CDR3 protein. The table includes under 800,000 distinct CDR3 sequences, roughly 20% detected once. A few counts support this clonotype. As yet, its antigen is unknown. The CDR3 has 15 amino acids. Germline assignment: CDR1 MRHNA and CDR2 SNTAGT. Trimming took 2 bases from V and 6 from J; bases not matched to a gene: 7. The same data also went into a second study, on T cells expressing NK-cell markers.

The chain recombines TRBV6-4 with TRBJ2-5; TRBD2 agrees at 9 bases. The sequencing sample was made of PBMCs. The TCR comes from a woman aged 18 to 35 in good health. CDR3 DNA sequence: TGTGCCAGCAGTGACGAGCGGGGGGCGCGGAAGACCCAGTACTTC. Translation gives CASSDERGARKTQYF.